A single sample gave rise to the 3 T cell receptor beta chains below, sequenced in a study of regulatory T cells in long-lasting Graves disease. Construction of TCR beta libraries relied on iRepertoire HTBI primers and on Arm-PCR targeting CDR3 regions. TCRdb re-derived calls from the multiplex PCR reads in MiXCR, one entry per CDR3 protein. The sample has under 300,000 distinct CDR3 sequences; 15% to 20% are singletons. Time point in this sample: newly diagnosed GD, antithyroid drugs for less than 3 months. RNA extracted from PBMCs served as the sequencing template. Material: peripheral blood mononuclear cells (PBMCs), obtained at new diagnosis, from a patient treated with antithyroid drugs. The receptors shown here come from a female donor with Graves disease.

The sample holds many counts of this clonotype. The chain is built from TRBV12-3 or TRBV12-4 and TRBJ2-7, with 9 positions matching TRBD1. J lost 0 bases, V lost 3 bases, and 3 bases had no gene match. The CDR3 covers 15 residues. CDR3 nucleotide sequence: TGTGCCAGCAGTTTTGGGACAGGGAGCTCCTACGAGCAGTACTTC. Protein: CASSFGTGSSYEQYF.

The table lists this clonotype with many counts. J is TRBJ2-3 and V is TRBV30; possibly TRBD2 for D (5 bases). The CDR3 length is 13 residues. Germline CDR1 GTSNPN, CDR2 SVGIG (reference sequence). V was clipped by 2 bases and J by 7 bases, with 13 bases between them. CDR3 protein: CAWSSLQRNTQYF. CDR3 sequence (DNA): TGTGCCTGGAGTTCCCTCCAGCGGAATACGCAGTATTTT. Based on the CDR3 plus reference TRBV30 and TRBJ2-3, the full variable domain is SQTIHQWPATLVQPVGSPLSLECTVEGTSNPNLYWYRQAAGRGLQLLFYSVGIGQISSEVPQNLSASRPQDRQFILSSKKLLLSDSGFYLCAWSSLQRNTQYFGPGTRLTVL.

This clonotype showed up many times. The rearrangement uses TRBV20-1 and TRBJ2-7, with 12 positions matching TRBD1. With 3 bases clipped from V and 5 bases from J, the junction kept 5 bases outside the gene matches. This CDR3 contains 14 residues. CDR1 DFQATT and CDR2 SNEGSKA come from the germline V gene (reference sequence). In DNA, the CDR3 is TGCAGTGCTAGGTGGGACAGGGGGCGACACGAGCAGTACTTC. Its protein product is CSARWDRGRHEQYF.